This TCR beta chain derives from a study of TIL therapy for anti-PD-1-resistant metastatic lung cancer. Turning to the study itself: Median patient age was nearly 55, ranging about 35-85 years. Most patients had lung adenocarcinoma.

This clone was seen repeatedly, ten times or more. The time point denotes: pre-treatment sample, taken before nivolumab and TIL therapy. Patients were adults with stage 4 NSCLC. The libraries were made with immunoSEQ v3. Sequencing depth was about 2 million read pairs for survey level, roughly 4.5-6 million for deep. Measured with immunoSEQ multiplex PCR; TCRdb has only the in-frame clones, and not every one. The sample carries around 59,000 clones, around 63% recorded once. The CDR3 covers 15 residues. The germline V gene has CDR1 MRHNA and CDR2 SNTAGT. The V segment lost 3 bases and the J segment 1 base; nucleotides outside the gene matches: 2.

The clonotype comes from a person aged 25-80 years with non-small cell lung cancer. Here the sequenced sample was blood, taken at baseline. The chain uses TRBV6-4 and TRBJ2-3, with TRBD2 matching over 9 bases. CDR3 DNA: TGTGCCAGCAGTGAGCTAGCGGGACGCACAGATACGCAGTATTTT. This codes for CASSELAGRTDTQYF.